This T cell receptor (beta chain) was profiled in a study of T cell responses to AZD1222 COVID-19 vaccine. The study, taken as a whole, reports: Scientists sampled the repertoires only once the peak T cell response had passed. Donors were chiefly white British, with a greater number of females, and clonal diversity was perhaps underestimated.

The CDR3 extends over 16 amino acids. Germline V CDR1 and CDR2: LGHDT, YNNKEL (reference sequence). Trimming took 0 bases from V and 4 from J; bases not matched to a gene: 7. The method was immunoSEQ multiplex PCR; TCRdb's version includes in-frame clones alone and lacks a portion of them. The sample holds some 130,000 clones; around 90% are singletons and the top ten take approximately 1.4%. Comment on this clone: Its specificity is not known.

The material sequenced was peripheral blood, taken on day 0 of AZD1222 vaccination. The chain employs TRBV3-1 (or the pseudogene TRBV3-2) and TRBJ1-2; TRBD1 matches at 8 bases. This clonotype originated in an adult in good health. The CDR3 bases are TGTGCCAGCAGCCAAGACTCTAGACAGGGGATCTATGGCTACACCTTC. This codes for CASSQDSRQGIYGYTF.